This T cell receptor (beta chain) was recovered during a study of cytomegalovirus exposure and HLA in healthy donors (dated by TCRdb to between 2016 and 2019). As for the study more broadly: The 650 to 750 repertoires of the first cohort and the 120 or so validation repertoires were produced on the same platform, according to a later analysis. The study aimed to test whether signatures of past pathogen exposure could be identified by cataloging public T cell receptors. Besides the first cohort of approximately 710 subjects, a separate validation cohort made up of over a hundred different subjects was used. To predict cytomegalovirus infection status, the study combined high-throughput TCR immunosequencing, statistical association of individual TCRs with disease status, and machine learning.

Taken from cysteine to phenylalanine, the CDR3 has 14 residues. Left in the record is the CDR3 DNA by itself, 42 bases read in frame from the first base. Trimming at the junction amounts to 2 bases on V and 9 bases on J, and the germline ends lie 17 bases apart. CDR1 and CDR2, looked up from the germline V gene, are SGHTA and FQGTGA. Separate from the roughly 660-subject first cohort, the validation cohort of some 130 subjects was the group to which the donors belonged. This clone was seen only a few times. Its antigen remains unidentified. No base qualities exist here, and no much larger clone lies one base off it. The library came from the immunoSEQ multiplex PCR assay. The paper's processing steps were these. A statistical classification framework was built to diagnose cytomegalovirus status from the catalog of TCR beta chain sequences. TCRdb obtained this table from immuneACCESS and retained in-frame rearrangements with V and J assigned. These tables miss some clones; where compared with another copy, unresolved V genes account for less than half of the shortfall, and the remainder is unexplained. D and trimming come from the DNA, and the V and J calls and clone size come from that table. Recorded for this sample are about 170,000 clones; roughly 91% of them occurred a single time. The top ten clonotypes cover about 9.4% of the sample.

The research as a whole found: Most TCR sequences were observed very rarely across donors, whereas some public TCRs were present in many individuals. In vitro tests confirmed that three of the cytomegalovirus-associated TCR beta chains recognize cytomegalovirus antigens. It was suggested by the authors that the approach could potentially be generalized to other disease states and immunological phenotypes. In a later analysis, TCRs clustered in the first cohort were found to also tend to co-occur in the 100 to 150 validation repertoires, with approximately 94% of cluster scores above 0. A later analysis had no HLA typing for the validation cohort, so co-occurrence there was scored across all 130 or so repertoires. The study listed around 160 TCR beta chains as associated with cytomegalovirus. Cytomegalovirus status was reported to be diagnosed by the classifier with high specificity and sensitivity in both the original and validation cohorts.

Recombination connected TRBV7-3 to TRBJ2-7; a weak D assignment points to TRBD2 (6 bases agree). This receptor was taken from a woman aged 18 to 35 in good health and CMV-seropositive. Sample: PBMCs. The nucleotide sequence reads as follows: TGTGCCAGCAGCTTACAGCATACTAGCTCCGGGCAGTACTTC. Its coded protein is CASSLQHTSSGQYF.